This T cell receptor beta chain emerged from a study of cytomegalovirus exposure and HLA in healthy donors. Study as a whole: Around 76% of 300 to 450 genotyped donors fell in the Caucasian-associated ancestry cluster.

CDR1 is SGHNT and CDR2 is YYREEE in the germline V gene (reference sequence). This CDR3 spans 15 amino acids. V gave up 2 bases and J gave up 3 bases; unmatched junction bases: 7. This PCR relied on a set of 60 Vbeta primers and 13 Jbeta primers. The repertoire was sequenced with immunoSEQ multiplex PCR; TCRdb's copy has only in-frame clones and lacks some. The sample holds about 190,000 clones, 84% seen once. Study-wide results and caveats: In a later analysis, parvovirus B19, influenza, CMV and Epstein-Barr virus appeared linked to several top co-occurrence clusters.

To note about this clone: Its antigen is still unknown.

The receptor was derived from a woman in her fifties or sixties in good health and CMV-seropositive. Material: PBMCs. The chain combines TRBV5-4 with TRBJ1-1, with 7 bases that match TRBD1. The CDR3 nucleotides are TGTGCCAGCAGCTTAGTGAACAGGGGTTACACTGAAGCTTTCTTT. Encoded protein: CASSLVNRGYTEAFF. Full variable domain (rest looked up from reference TRBV5-4 and TRBJ1-1): ETGVTQSPTHLIKTRGQQVTLRCSSQSGHNTVSWYQQALGQGPQFIFQYYREEENGRGNFPPRFSGLQFPNYSSELNVNALELDDSALYLCASSLVNRGYTEAFFGQGTRLTVV.